Following are 30 T cell receptor beta chains from one sample sequenced in a study of cytomegalovirus exposure and HLA in healthy donors. Primers for the PCR totalled 60 Vbeta and 13 Jbeta. Using immunoSEQ multiplex PCR, the repertoire was profiled, and TCRdb retains in-frame clones only, with some absent. Of 100,000 to 150,000 clones listed, under 75% are singletons. Sequenced material: PBMCs. These receptors came from a woman aged 40 to 50 in good health and CMV-seronegative.

J is TRBJ2-5 and V is TRBV11-2; D is perhaps TRBD2 (6 bases). Gene TRBJ2-7 matches the end of the DNA better, so the J call may be wrong. Looked up from germline, CDR1 is SGHAT and CDR2 is FQNNGV. The CDR3 totals 13 residues. The CDR3 region has the DNA TGTGCCAGCAGCTTAGGGGACTTATACGAGCAGTACTTC. Protein: CASSLGDLYEQYF.

The chain has TRBV10-3 and TRBJ1-5; a weak D match, TRBD1 (5 bases). This CDR3 is 15 amino acids long. CDR1 is ENHRY, CDR2 SYGVKD, per germline. Deletions cut 0 bases from V and 2 bases from J, with 8 bases between. The CDR3 region is CAISESGVGNQPQHF. Here the CDR3 DNA reads TGTGCCATCAGTGAGTCAGGGGTGGGCAATCAGCCCCAGCATTTT.

This chain joins TRBV7-2 and TRBJ2-5; 11 bases fit TRBD2. CDR1 is SGHTA, CDR2 FQGNSA, per germline. Trimming removed 1 base from V and 5 bases from J; junction bases left unmatched: 3. The CDR3 has 15 amino acids. Here the CDR3 reads CASSLVAGGLETQYF. The CDR3 nucleotides read TGTGCCAGCAGCTTAGTAGCGGGGGGGCTTGAGACCCAGTACTTC.

This rearrangement joins TRBV5-6 to TRBJ1-6; D is possibly TRBD1 (5 bases). The CDR3 extends over 13 amino acids. Trimming shortened V by 4 bases and J by 10 bases, and 12 bases separated the two germline ends. Germline assignment: CDR1 SGHDT and CDR2 YYEEEE. CDR3 region: CASSPGQESPLHF. The DNA for the CDR3 is TGTGCCAGCAGCCCCGGACAAGAGTCACCCCTCCACTTT.

This chain joins TRBV4-2 and TRBJ2-7; tentative D call: TRBD2 (6 bases). This CDR3 is 16 amino acids long. Trimming pared 1 base from V and 6 bases from J, leaving 19 bases between. Germline CDR1 LGHNA, CDR2 YNFKEQ. Here the CDR3 DNA reads TGTGCCAGCAGCCAAGTCCCTCGGGGGAGAGACAGCGAGCAGTACTTC. Translated: CASSQVPRGRDSEQYF.

The table lists this clone with a count of one. The CDR3 coding sequence is TGTGCCAGCAGCGTAGCTGCAGGGGAGGGTGAAAAACTGTTTTTT. Protein product: CASSVAAGEGEKLFF. This chain joins TRBV9 and TRBJ1-4, with TRBD1 as a possible D gene (6 bases). Germline CDR1 and CDR2: SGDLS and YYNGEE. V lost 0 bases, J lost 7 bases, and 13 bases lay in between. The CDR3 is made up of 15 amino acids.

The V call is TRBV28, the J call TRBJ1-1; D unresolved. This CDR3 is 13 amino acids long. The germline gives CDR1 MDHEN, CDR2 SYDVKM. Trimming stripped 10 bases from V and 4 bases from J, with 16 bases between. CDR3 in DNA: TGTGCCACCAAAATCAACTGGAGCACTGAAGCTTTCTTT. This gives the protein CATKINWSTEAFF.

This clone was found a few times. CDR3 sequence (DNA): TGTGCCAGCAGCACCTCCCAGGGGAACTCTGGGGCCAACGTCCTGACTTTC. Translation gives CASSTSQGNSGANVLTF. This chain joins TRBV4-2 and TRBJ2-6; possible D gene TRBD1, 6 bases. Germline loops: CDR1 LGHNA, CDR2 YNFKEQ. Deletions cut 5 bases from V and 0 bases from J, with 14 bases between. There are 17 residues in the CDR3.

The chain recombines TRBV7-6 with TRBJ2-7, with 11 bases lining up with TRBD2. V shed 0 bases, J shed 2 bases, and the junction held 6 bases outside the gene matches. Germline values: CDR1 SGHVS, CDR2 FNYEAQ. The CDR3 loop spans 17 amino acids. Here the CDR3 reads CASSLASSGGTTYEQYF. Written as DNA, the CDR3 is TGTGCCAGCAGCTTAGCTTCTAGCGGGGGGACAACCTACGAGCAGTACTTC.

The chain recombines TRBV9 with TRBJ1-1; D is perhaps TRBD1 (5 bases). Germline CDR1 and CDR2: SGDLS and YYNGEE. The V end was cut by 4 bases, the J end by 7 bases, with 14 bases between. The CDR3 is made up of 13 amino acids. CDR3 nucleotides: TGTGCCAGCAGCCCCGAAGGGGTCAGTGAAGCTTTCTTT. Translation gives CASSPEGVSEAFF. The full variable domain, with the rest looked up from reference TRBV9 and TRBJ1-1, is DSGVTQTPKHLITATGQRVTLRCSPRSGDLSVYWYQQSLDQGLQFLIQYYNGEERAKGNILERFSAQQFPDLHSELNLSSLELGDSALYFCASSPEGVSEAFFGQGTRLTVV.

This sequence joins TRBV29-1 and TRBJ2-3; TRBD1 might be the D (6 bases). The ends were cut back, 4 bases at V and 2 bases at J, with 13 bases in the middle. Germline lookup yields CDR1 SQVTM and CDR2 ANQGSEA. The CDR3 covers 14 residues. CDR3: CSVARTEATDTQYF. The DNA for the CDR3 is TGCAGCGTTGCTCGGACAGAAGCCACAGATACGCAGTATTTT.

V usage is TRBV6-5 and J usage is TRBJ2-5, with TRBD2 matching over 9 bases. V gave up 10 bases and J gave up 5 bases; unmatched junction bases: 11. The CDR3 is made up of 14 amino acids. CDR1 is MNHEY, CDR2 SVGAGI, per germline. CDR3 sequence reads: CATKRGATRETQYF. As DNA, the CDR3 is TGTGCCACTAAGCGGGGGGCTACGAGGGAGACCCAGTACTTC.

In this sample, this clone turned up a few times. The sample contains more than one DNA sequence encoding this CDR3. This sequence joins TRBV12-5 and TRBJ2-1; D perhaps matches TRBD2 (5 bases). The CDR3 runs to 14 residues. From germline, CDR1 is LGHNT and CDR2 FRNRAP. Trimming stripped 0 bases from V and 9 bases from J, with 12 bases between. CDR3 in DNA: TGTGCTAGTGGTTTGGTACTGAGGGTTGGTGAGCAGTTCTTC. This encodes CASGLVLRVGEQFF.

This clone is a singleton in its sample. V gene TRBV9 combines with J gene TRBJ2-5; D is possibly TRBD2 (6 bases). Germline assignment: CDR1 SGDLS and CDR2 YYNGEE. The CDR3 runs to 16 residues. The V end lost 1 base, the J end lost 7 bases, and 20 bases lay between the germline ends. CDR3 region: CASSVSPTGQGGTQYF. The CDR3 DNA is TGTGCCAGCAGCGTAAGCCCCACCGGTCAGGGAGGGACCCAGTACTTC.

V and J are TRBV27 and TRBJ1-2; 8 bases are shared with TRBD1. The CDR3 is made up of 13 amino acids. Germline V gene data show CDR1 as MNHEY and CDR2 as SMNVEV (reference sequence). The junction had 3 bases not matched to a gene; V was cut back by 7 bases and J by 2 bases. The CDR3 reads CASKNRGNYGYTF. CDR3 DNA: TGTGCCAGCAAAAACAGGGGGAACTATGGCTACACCTTC.

The chain uses TRBV11-2 and TRBJ1-1, with no clear D. The germline gives CDR1 SGHAT, CDR2 FQNNGV. The CDR3 loop spans 14 amino acids. Trimming took off 1 base at V and 4 bases at J, with 10 bases between the two ends. The DNA for the CDR3 is TGTGCCAGCAGCTTAGTCAACTGGGCCACTGAAGCTTTCTTT. It yields the protein CASSLVNWATEAFF. Looking up the rest from reference TRBV11-2 and TRBJ1-1 gives the full variable domain: EAGVAQSPRYKIIEKRQSVAFWCNPISGHATLYWYQQILGQGPKLLIQFQNNGVVDDSQLPKDRFSAERLKGVDSTLKIQPAKLEDSAVYLCASSLVNWATEAFFGQGTRLTVV.

This clone was counted only a few times. The chain uses TRBV6-5 and TRBJ1-3; no clear D gene. The V end was cut by 6 bases, the J end by 0 bases, with 6 bases between. The CDR3 totals 13 residues. Germline CDR1 and CDR2: MNHEY and SVGAGI. DNA for the CDR3: TGTGCCAGCAGAGGAGTCTCTGGAAACACCATATATTTT. It encodes CASRGVSGNTIYF.

Only one count was recorded for this clone. The genes are TRBV2 and TRBJ2-1, with TRBD1 matching 7 bases. CDR1 and CDR2 (germline): SNHLY, FYNNEI. CDR3 length equals 14 residues. With 6 bases clipped from V and 5 bases from J, the junction kept 7 bases outside the gene matches. CDR3 in DNA: TGTGCCAGCAGGAAGAGACAGGGAGACAATGAGCAGTTCTTC. Protein sequence: CASRKRQGDNEQFF.

This chain joins TRBV27 and TRBJ2-3, with D possibly matching TRBD2 (5 bases). The CDR3 runs 13 residues. Germline V gene data show CDR1 as MNHEY and CDR2 as SMNVEV (reference sequence). Trimming left V 6 bases short and J 1 base short, with 8 bases between. The CDR3 nucleotides read TGTGCCAGCAGCGGAGCGGGCACAGATACGCAGTATTTT. Translation gives CASSGAGTDTQYF.

This chain joins TRBV19 and TRBJ1-1; D might be TRBD1 (5 bases). Germline CDR1 LNHDA, CDR2 SQIVND (reference sequence). The CDR3 contains 14 residues. The V end lost 7 bases, the J end lost 1 base, and 13 bases lay between the germline ends. The CDR3 DNA sequence: TGTGCCAGTATTAATGACAGACGGAACACTGAAGCTTTCTTT. Protein product: CASINDRRNTEAFF.

The V gene is TRBV30, the J gene TRBJ2-3, with 11 bases that match TRBD2. With 3 bases clipped from V and 4 bases from J, the junction kept 15 bases outside the gene matches. Germline lookup yields CDR1 GTSNPN and CDR2 SVGIG (reference sequence). This CDR3 region has 18 residues. The CDR3 nucleotides are TGTGCCTGGAGGCAAAGGGGGGTAGCGGGGGGGCCTTCAGATACGCAGTATTTT. Translation gives CAWRQRGVAGGPSDTQYF.

For the CDR3, the DNA is TGTGCCAGCAGTCCGCCGGAACCTACACCCCGGGATTCACCCCTCCACTTT. This codes for CASSPPEPTPRDSPLHF. The chain combines TRBV28 with TRBJ1-6; no clear D gene. V gave up 5 bases and J gave up 8 bases, with 22 bases separating them. There are 17 residues in the CDR3. Germline values: CDR1 MDHEN, CDR2 SYDVKM.

The rearrangement joins TRBV2 to TRBJ1-4; no clear D gene. This CDR3 has 15 residues. Germline-derived CDR1 and CDR2 are SNHLY and FYNNEI. Deletions cut 6 bases from V and 0 bases from J, with 11 bases between. DNA for the CDR3: TGTGCCAGCAGGCCGACCGGGACAACTAATGAAAAACTGTTTTTT. Its protein product is CASRPTGTTNEKLFF.

The chain is built from TRBV27 and TRBJ1-1; D gene unclear. Looked up from germline, CDR1 is MNHEY and CDR2 is SMNVEV (reference sequence). The CDR3 is 13 residues long. Trimming stripped 5 bases from V and 2 bases from J, with 9 bases between. The CDR3: CASSPIINTEAFF. The CDR3 nucleotides are TGTGCCAGCAGTCCCATCATTAACACTGAAGCTTTCTTT.

The V call is TRBV19, the J call TRBJ2-7; 12 bases fit TRBD1. The CDR3 consists of 15 residues. V shed 4 bases and J 12 bases; nucleotides not matched to a gene: 13. Germline loops: CDR1 LNHDA, CDR2 SQIVND (reference sequence). The CDR3, as DNA: TGTGCCAGTAGTAATACCGGGACAGGGGGCAATCATCTGTACTTC. As protein: CASSNTGTGGNHLYF.

The chain links TRBV28 to TRBJ1-4; 8 nucleotides align to TRBD1. Germline V CDR1 and CDR2: MDHEN, SYDVKM. V lost 2 bases, J lost 7 bases, and 6 bases stayed unmatched. The CDR3 covers 15 residues. CDR3 coding DNA: TGTGCCAGCAGTTTAAGGGGACAGGCGTTTGAAAAACTGTTTTTT. Its translation: CASSLRGQAFEKLFF.

CDR3 region: CAISETSNEQFF. The CDR3 nucleotides are TGTGCCATCAGTGAGACTAGCAATGAGCAGTTCTTC. The gene calls are TRBV10-3 and TRBJ2-1; D possibly corresponds to TRBD2 (5 bases). CDR1 and CDR2 from the germline V gene are ENHRY and SYGVKD. This CDR3 comprises 12 residues. Between the trimmed V and J ends, which lost 2 bases and 6 bases, there was a span of 5 bases.

As for this clone: A junction boundary mismatches the germline segment, possibly from a read error. This chain uses TRBV4-1 with TRBJ2-7, with a tentative D call TRBD1 (6 bases). CDR1 and CDR2 (germline): MGHRA, YSYEKL. There are 12 residues in the CDR3. The CDR3 sequence: CASSPFQGPPLF. The CDR3 DNA follows: TGCGCCAGCAGCCCCTTCCAGGGGCCCCCCCTATTC.

This clone was detected once. The gene calls are TRBV6-1 and TRBJ1-2; D is uncertain. This CDR3 is built from 13 residues. Germline V gives CDR1 MNHNS, CDR2 SASEGT. The V end lost 0 bases, the J end lost 8 bases, and 10 bases lay between the germline ends. In DNA form, the CDR3 reads TGTGCCAGCAGTGAAGCGCATAACATAGGCTACACCTTC. Amino acids: CASSEAHNIGYTF.

This chain links TRBV11-3 with TRBJ2-5; 7 positions match TRBD2. With 5 bases clipped from V and 3 bases from J, the junction kept 3 bases outside the gene matches. CDR3 size: 13 residues. CDR1 and CDR2 (germline): SGHNT, YENEEA. The CDR3 bases are TGTGCCAGCAGCAGGACTAGAGAAGAGACCCAGTACTTC. Translating gives CASSRTREETQYF.